These 32 T cell receptor gamma chains came from one sample sequenced in a study of Vδ1+ human thymocytes. Study observations and caveats: In the thymus, TRG and TRD repertoires looked highly polyclonal with Gaussian CDR3 lengths.

RNA was extracted from the cells and then reverse transcribed. CDR3 amplicons came from multiplex PCR with pooled V-gene forward and constant-region reverse primers. TCRdb re-analyzed the multiplex PCR reads via CATT. The table lists 6,500 to 10,000 gamma-chain clones, 45% to 65% of them singletons. These TCRs' antigens remain unknown. Sequencing was done on a sample of Vdelta1+ gamma-delta thymocytes from the thymus. Specified subset: FACS-sorted CD3+ TCRalphabeta- TCRVdelta1+ TCRVdelta2- thymocytes. The receptor source for this set is a girl less than two years old who had congenital heart surgery.

Comment on this clone: A much more abundant neighbour one base away suggests this may be a read error. At the DNA level, this CDR3 is encoded by other sequences in the same sample as well. The chain is built from TRGV8 and TRGJP2. As TCRdb names no J gene, one was assigned here on the basis of a DNA match to germline. V shed 5 bases, J shed 5 bases, and the junction held 2 bases outside the gene matches. The CDR3 contains 12 residues. Germline lookup yields CDR1 VENAVY and CDR2 YDSYNSRV. DNA for the CDR3: TGTGCCACCTGGGGGAGTGATTGGATCAAGACGTTT. It is translated as CATWGSDWIKTF.

A word on this clone: The junction departs from germline at one end; a sequencing error may be responsible. The chain combines TRGV2 with TRGJ1 or TRGJ2. Germline values: CDR1 EGSNGY, CDR2 YDSYNSKV. The length of the CDR3 is 15 residues. CDR3 amino acids: CAAWDGSEIPTKKLF. The CDR3 region has the DNA TGTGCCGCCTGGGACGGGTCAGAGATTCCAACGAAGAAACTCTTT.

This chain joins TRGV4 and TRGJ1 or TRGJ2. Matching the DNA to germline supplied the J gene, which TCRdb does not give. The CDR3 loop spans 13 amino acids. CDR1 EGSTGY and CDR2 YDSYTSSV come from the germline V gene. V lost 0 bases, J lost 10 bases, and 9 bases stayed unmatched. The DNA for the CDR3 is TGTGCCACCTGGGATGGGCAGATCCAGAAGAAACTCTTT. Its protein is CATWDGQIQKKLF.

The J gene is TRGJ1 or TRGJ2, the V gene TRGV4. Germline V gene data show CDR1 as EGSTGY and CDR2 as YDSYTSSV. The CDR3 is 12 amino acids. Unmatched junction bases numbered 7, after V lost 1 base and J lost 10 bases. CDR3 nucleotide sequence: TGTGCCACCTGGGATGGACGGAGGAAGAAACTCTTT. Its translation: CATWDGRRKKLF.

A remark on this clone: This specimen includes other DNA sequences encoding the same CDR3. V gene TRGV2 combines with J gene TRGJ1 or TRGJ2. TCRdb supplies no J gene; here it was assigned by aligning the nucleotide sequence to germline. Germline CDR1 EGSNGY, CDR2 YDSYNSKV. The V segment lost 0 bases and the J segment 10 bases; nucleotides outside the gene matches: 6. This CDR3 has 12 amino acids. CDR3 DNA: TGTGCCACCTGGGACGGGCCCCTAAAGAAACTCTTT. Translation: CATWDGPLKKLF.

In its sample, this clone was seen once. The rearrangement links TRGV3 to TRGJP2. No J gene was available from TCRdb, and it was assigned here by a germline match of the DNA. The length of the CDR3 is 17 residues. Trimming at V came to 0 bases and at J to 1 base, leaving 8 bases not matched to a gene. Germline values: CDR1 VTNTFY, CDR2 YDVSTARD (reference sequence). CDR3 in amino acids: CATWDRPLFSSDWIKTF. The CDR3 DNA is TGTGCCACCTGGGACAGGCCTTTATTTAGTAGTGATTGGATCAAGACGTTT.

A few counts support this clone. The chain combines TRGV5 with TRGJ1 or TRGJ2. Assignment of the J gene here rests on matching the DNA to germline, because TCRdb gives none. Germline CDR1 reads VINAFY; CDR2 reads YDVSNSKD. V shed 0 bases and J 11 bases; nucleotides not matched to a gene: 4. The CDR3 has 11 residues. In nucleotides, the CDR3 is TGTGCCACCTGGGACAGGCGCCAGAAACTCTTT. It codes for CATWDRRQKLF.

The J gene is TRGJ1 or TRGJ2, the V gene TRGV2. No J gene was available from TCRdb, and it was assigned here by a germline match of the DNA. CDR1 EGSNGY and CDR2 YDSYNSKV come from the germline V gene. The CDR3 has 13 residues. V shed 2 bases, J shed 5 bases, and the junction held 6 bases outside the gene matches. CDR3 in amino acids: CATWDVKNYKKLF. The CDR3 DNA reads TGTGCCACCTGGGACGTTAAGAATTATAAGAAACTCTTT.

This chain connects TRGV3 to TRGJ1 or TRGJ2. TCRdb records no J gene; here it was assigned by comparing the DNA to germline. The V gene's germline CDR1 is VTNTFY and CDR2 YDVSTARD (reference sequence). This CDR3 region has 12 residues. Unmatched junction bases numbered 5, after V lost 0 bases and J lost 9 bases. The CDR3 region has the DNA TGTGCCACCTGGGACAGGCGGCGTAAGAAACTCTTT. It encodes CATWDRRRKKLF.

The V call is TRGV3, the J call TRGJ1 or TRGJ2. Germline values: CDR1 VTNTFY, CDR2 YDVSTARD (reference sequence). CDR3 length equals 12 residues. With V trimmed by 6 bases and J by 8 bases, 10 bases remained unmatched. The CDR3 is CATWKQANKKLF. The CDR3 DNA reads as TGTGCCACCTGGAAGCAAGCCAATAAGAAACTCTTT.

The V and J genes are TRGV3 and TRGJ1 or TRGJ2. TCRdb gives no J gene; it was assigned here by matching the DNA to germline. Unmatched junction bases numbered 15, after V lost 1 base and J lost 9 bases. The germline CDR1 and CDR2 sequences are VTNTFY and YDVSTARD (reference sequence). The CDR3 is 15 residues long. Written as DNA, the CDR3 is TGTGCCACCTGGGACAGCACGGACGGCGGGCGTAAGAAACTCTTT. Its protein product is CATWDSTDGGRKKLF.

This clone was recorded a few times. Other DNA sequences within the sample encode an identical CDR3. The chain carries TRGV9 and TRGJ1 or TRGJ2. The CDR3 runs to 13 residues. The germline V gene has CDR1 GITISATS and CDR2 ISYDGTV (reference sequence). Unmatched junction bases numbered 4, after V lost 1 base and J lost 4 bases. The CDR3 sequence: CALWEVRYYKKLF. The CDR3 coding sequence is TGTGCCTTGTGGGAGGTCCGCTATTATAAGAAACTCTTT.

V and J are TRGV5 and TRGJ1 or TRGJ2. Per germline, CDR1 VINAFY and CDR2 YDVSNSKD. V shed 0 bases, J shed 6 bases, and the junction held 8 bases outside the gene matches. The CDR3 sequence is 14 residues long. The CDR3 loop reads CATWDRPRSYKKLF. The CDR3 nucleotides read TGTGCCACCTGGGACAGGCCAAGGTCTTATAAGAAACTCTTT.

The V gene call is TRGV9, and the J gene call is absent. Germline CDR1 and CDR2: GITISATS and ISYDGTV (reference sequence). CDR3 length equals 13 residues. DNA for the CDR3: TGTGCCTTGTGGGATTCCCATAAAAGGGCAAAACTCTTT. Encoded protein: CALWDSHKRAKLF.

This chain joins TRGV3 and TRGJ1 or TRGJ2. The J gene, missing from TCRdb, was assigned here through DNA to germline matching. The CDR3 consists of 14 residues. V was pared by 3 bases and J by 2 bases, with 7 bases of the junction left unmatched. Germline V gives CDR1 VTNTFY, CDR2 YDVSTARD (reference sequence). The CDR3 loop reads CATWDAWDYYKKLF. The CDR3 DNA follows: TGTGCCACCTGGGACGCTTGGGATTATTATAAGAAACTCTTT.

The V gene is TRGV3, the J gene TRGJ1 or TRGJ2. TCRdb gives no J gene; it was assigned here by matching the DNA to germline. The J segment lost 9 bases and the V segment lost 5 bases, leaving 13 bases of the junction unmatched. The germline V gene has CDR1 VTNTFY and CDR2 YDVSTARD (reference sequence). This CDR3 contains 13 residues. CDR3 sequence: CATWVPGGCKKLF. CDR3 sequence (DNA): TGTGCCACCTGGGTCCCGGGTGGGTGTAAGAAACTCTTT.

V and J are TRGV4 and TRGJ1 or TRGJ2. The J gene, missing from TCRdb, was assigned here through DNA to germline matching. The CDR3 length is 11 residues. Germline V gene data show CDR1 as EGSTGY and CDR2 as YDSYTSSV. The V gene end was trimmed by 0 bases and the J gene end by 11 bases; junction bases not matched to a gene: 4. The CDR3 region is CATWDGHEKLF. DNA for the CDR3: TGTGCCACCTGGGATGGGCACGAGAAACTCTTT.

This clone was found once. The V call is TRGV5, the J call TRGJP2. As TCRdb names no J gene, one was assigned here on the basis of a DNA match to germline. The trim removed 5 bases at V and 2 bases at J, leaving 5 bases unmatched. Germline V lookup: CDR1 VINAFY, CDR2 YDVSNSKD. There are 14 residues in the CDR3. The DNA of the CDR3 is TGTGCCACCTGGGCAGGAAGTAGTGATTGGATCAAGACGTTT. This gives the protein CATWAGSSDWIKTF.

This clone appeared a few times. This chain joins TRGV3 and TRGJP1. TCRdb leaves out the J gene; it was filled in here by matching the DNA to germline. V shed 2 bases and J 0 bases; nucleotides not matched to a gene: 9. Germline V gene lookup returns CDR1 VTNTFY and CDR2 YDVSTARD (reference sequence). This CDR3 spans 17 amino acids. Written as DNA, the CDR3 is TGTGCCACCTGGGACATGGGGCGGGATACCACTGGTTGGTTCAAGATATTT. Translating it yields CATWDMGRDTTGWFKIF.

The table lists this clone with a few counts. The gene calls are TRGV9 and TRGJ1 or TRGJ2. Germline V gives CDR1 GITISATS, CDR2 ISYDGTV (reference sequence). CDR3 length: 9 residues. V gave up 9 bases and J gave up 6 bases; unmatched junction bases: 2. CDR3 sequence reads: CALGYKKLF. CDR3 nucleotide sequence: TGTGCCTTGGGTTATAAGAAACTCTTT.

The V gene call reads TRGV4; no J gene was called. Germline values: CDR1 EGSTGY, CDR2 YDSYTSSV. This CDR3 has 12 residues. The CDR3 spells CASWDGTDGELF. In DNA, the CDR3 is TGTGCCTCCTGGGATGGGACAGATGGGGAACTCTTT.

The chain carries TRGV3 and TRGJ1 or TRGJ2. No J gene was available from TCRdb, and it was assigned here by a germline match of the DNA. The CDR3 spans 13 residues. V shed 4 bases and J 7 bases; nucleotides not matched to a gene: 10. CDR1 and CDR2 (germline): VTNTFY, YDVSTARD (reference sequence). The CDR3 loop is CATWEARGYKKLF. The DNA for the CDR3 is TGTGCCACCTGGGAGGCGCGGGGGTATAAGAAACTCTTT.

This clone has more than one count but fewer than ten. The chain is built from TRGV2 and TRGJ1 or TRGJ2. V lost 3 bases, J lost 16 bases, and 6 bases stayed unmatched. The germline gives CDR1 EGSNGY, CDR2 YDSYNSKV. The CDR3 sequence is 9 residues long. The CDR3 here is CATWDPRLF. The CDR3 DNA reads as TGTGCCACCTGGGACCCTAGGCTCTTT.

The chain couples TRGV4 to TRGJ1 or TRGJ2. TCRdb records no J gene; here it was assigned by comparing the DNA to germline. Germline V gene sequence: CDR1 EGSTGY, CDR2 YDSYTSSV. The CDR3 contains 13 residues. V lost 0 bases to trimming and J lost 4 bases; unmatched junction nucleotides: 3. CDR3 in amino acids: CATWDGEYYKKLF. The CDR3 DNA is TGTGCCACCTGGGATGGGGAGTATTATAAGAAACTCTTT.

The chain combines TRGV2 with TRGJ1 or TRGJ2. The J gene was missing in TCRdb and was found by matching the end of the DNA to germline. Germline V lookup: CDR1 EGSNGY, CDR2 YDSYNSKV. The J segment lost 2 bases and the V segment lost 1 base, leaving 5 bases of the junction unmatched. The CDR3 is 14 residues long. For the CDR3, the DNA is TGTGCCACCTGGGACGGAAAGGATTATTATAAGAAACTCTTT. It specifies CATWDGKDYYKKLF.

Regarding this clone: A read error may produce the germline difference seen at one junction end. This chain joins TRGV2 and TRGJP1. TCRdb leaves out the J gene; it was filled in here by matching the DNA to germline. The CDR3 is 15 residues long. Germline loops: CDR1 EGSNGY, CDR2 YDSYNSKV. The CDR3 sequence: CASWDESTTGWFKIF. The CDR3 DNA reads TGTGCCTCCTGGGACGAGAGCACCACTGGTTGGTTCAAGATATTT.

The chain joins TRGV8 to TRGJ1 or TRGJ2. The J gene was missing in TCRdb and was found by matching the end of the DNA to germline. Germline CDR1 VENAVY, CDR2 YDSYNSRV. This CDR3 is 13 amino acids long. V was clipped by 2 bases and J by 11 bases; unmatched bases: 12. This CDR3 is CATWDISGGQKLF. DNA for the CDR3: TGTGCCACCTGGGATATCTCTGGAGGTCAGAAACTCTTT.

Turning to this clone: Other DNA sequences in the same sample also yield this CDR3. The chain carries TRGV4 and TRGJP2. The J gene is absent in TCRdb and was assigned here via DNA matching to germline. The CDR3 spans 12 residues. J lost 9 bases, V lost 5 bases, and 6 bases had no gene match. Germline V gene data show CDR1 as EGSTGY and CDR2 as YDSYTSSV. The CDR3: CATWARNWIKTF. The DNA of the CDR3 is TGTGCCACCTGGGCAAGAAATTGGATCAAGACGTTT.

J is TRGJ1 or TRGJ2 and V is TRGV4. TCRdb leaves out the J gene; it was filled in here by matching the DNA to germline. CDR1 and CDR2 (germline): EGSTGY, YDSYTSSV. This CDR3 spans 13 amino acids. The J segment lost 7 bases and the V segment lost 0 bases, leaving 6 bases of the junction unmatched. The CDR3 protein is CATWDGLRYKKLF. The CDR3 DNA sequence: TGTGCCACCTGGGATGGGCTTCGATATAAGAAACTCTTT.

J is TRGJ1 or TRGJ2 and V is TRGV3. TCRdb leaves out the J gene; it was filled in here by matching the DNA to germline. Looked up from germline, CDR1 is VTNTFY and CDR2 is YDVSTARD (reference sequence). The junction had 11 bases not matched to a gene; V was cut back by 0 bases and J by 6 bases. This CDR3 contains 15 residues. CDR3 DNA: TGTGCCACCTGGGACAGGCCGGGAGGGATTTATAAGAAACTCTTT. Encoded protein: CATWDRPGGIYKKLF.

This clone was detected a few times. This chain joins TRGV4 and TRGJ1 or TRGJ2. This CDR3 has 10 residues. Unmatched junction bases numbered 4, after V lost 6 bases and J lost 8 bases. CDR1 is EGSTGY, CDR2 YDSYTSSV, per germline. The CDR3 region has the DNA TGTGCCACCTGGCAAAATAAGAAACTCTTT. This encodes CATWQNKKLF.

This clone was observed a few times. The chain links TRGV5 to TRGJ1 or TRGJ2. TCRdb gives no J gene; it was assigned here by matching the DNA to germline. The CDR3 totals 12 residues. From germline, CDR1 is VINAFY and CDR2 YDVSNSKD. V gave up 1 base and J gave up 6 bases; unmatched junction bases: 3. Here the CDR3 reads CATWDRVYKKLF. CDR3 in DNA: TGTGCCACCTGGGACAGAGTTTATAAGAAACTCTTT.